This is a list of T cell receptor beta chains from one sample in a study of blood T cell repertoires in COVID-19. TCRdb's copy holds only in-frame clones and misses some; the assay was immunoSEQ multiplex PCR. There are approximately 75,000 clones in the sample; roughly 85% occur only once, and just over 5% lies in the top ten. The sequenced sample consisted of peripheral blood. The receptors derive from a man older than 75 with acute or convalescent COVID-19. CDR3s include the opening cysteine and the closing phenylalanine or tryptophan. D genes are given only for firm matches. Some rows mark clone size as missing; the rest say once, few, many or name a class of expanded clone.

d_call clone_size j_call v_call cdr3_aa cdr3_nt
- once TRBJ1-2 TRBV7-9 CASSPQRTPNYGYTF TGTGCCAGCAGCCCCCAGAGGACACCTAACTATGGCTACACCTTC
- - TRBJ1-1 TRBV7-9 CASSLGGKQDWGTEAFF TGTGCCAGCAGCTTGGGCGGAAAACAGGATTGGGGCACTGAAGCTTTCTTT
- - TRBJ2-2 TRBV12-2 CASRLYRIDGGELFF TGTGCAAGTCGCTTATACAGGATCGATGGCGGGGAGCTGTTTTTT
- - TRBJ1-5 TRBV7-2 CASSLGGGQPQHF TGTGCCAGCAGCTTAGGAGGAGGACAGCCCCAGCATTTT
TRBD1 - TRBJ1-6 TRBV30 CAWRAPGQGSSPLHF TGTGCCTGGAGGGCTCCGGGACAGGGAAGCTCACCCCTCCACTTT
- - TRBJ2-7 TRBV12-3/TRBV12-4 CASSQDSYEQYF TGTGCCAGCAGCCAAGACAGCTACGAGCAGTACTTC
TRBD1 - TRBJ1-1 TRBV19 CASKPLQGALTEAFF TGTGCCAGTAAGCCACTTCAGGGGGCGCTGACTGAAGCTTTCTTT
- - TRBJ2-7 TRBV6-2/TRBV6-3 CASSYFDRPTYEQYF TGTGCCAGCAGTTACTTCGACAGGCCCACCTACGAGCAGTACTTC
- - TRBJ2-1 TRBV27 CASSSQTTSYNEQFF TGTGCCAGCAGTTCACAGACGACCTCCTACAATGAGCAGTTCTTC
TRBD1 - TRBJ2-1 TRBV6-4 CASSGAGGSYNEQFF TGTGCCAGCAGTGGGGCAGGGGGCTCCTACAATGAGCAGTTCTTC
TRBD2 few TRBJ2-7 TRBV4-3 CASSQDGTSGSYEQYF TGCGCCAGCAGCCAAGACGGGACTAGCGGCTCCTACGAGCAGTACTTC
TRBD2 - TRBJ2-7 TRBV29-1 CSVPGTSGSEQYF TGCAGCGTTCCCGGGACTAGCGGAAGCGAGCAGTACTTC
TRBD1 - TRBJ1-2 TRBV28 CASSTTGPLYGYTF TGTGCCAGCAGTACGACAGGGCCCCTCTATGGCTACACCTTC
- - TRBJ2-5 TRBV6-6 CASMDSQETQYF TGTGCCAGCATGGACAGTCAAGAGACCCAGTACTTC